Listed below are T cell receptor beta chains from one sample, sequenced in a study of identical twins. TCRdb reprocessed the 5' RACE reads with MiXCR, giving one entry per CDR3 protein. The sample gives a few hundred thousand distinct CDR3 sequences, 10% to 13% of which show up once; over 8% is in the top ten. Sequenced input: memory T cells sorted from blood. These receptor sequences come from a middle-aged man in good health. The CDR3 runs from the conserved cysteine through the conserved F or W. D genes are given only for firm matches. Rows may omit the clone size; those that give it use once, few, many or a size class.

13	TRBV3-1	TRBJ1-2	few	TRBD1	TGTGCCAGCAGCCGTCGACAGGGACGTGGCTACACCTTC	CASSRRQGRGYTF
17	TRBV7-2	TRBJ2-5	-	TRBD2	TGTGCCAGCAGCCCGCCGGGACTAGCGGGGGGCGGGGAGACCCAGTACTTC	CASSPPGLAGGGETQYF
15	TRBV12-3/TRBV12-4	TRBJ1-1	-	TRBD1	TGTGCCAGCATCCCCAGGGGGCAGAGGGCCACTGAAGCTTTCTTT	CASIPRGQRATEAFF
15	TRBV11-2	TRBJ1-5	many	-	TGTGCCAGCAGCTCAGGGCCGGATAACTATCAGCCCCAGCATTTT	CASSSGPDNYQPQHF
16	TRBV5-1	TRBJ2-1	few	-	TGCGCCAGCAGCTCCCACACGGCGAGCTCCTACAATGAGCAGTTCTTC	CASSSHTASSYNEQFF
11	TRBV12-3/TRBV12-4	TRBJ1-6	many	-	TGTGCCAGCAGCTCCCCCGGGACCCTCCACTTT	CASSSPGTLHF
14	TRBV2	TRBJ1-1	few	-	TGTGCCAGCAGTGTCCAGGGCCTGAACACTGAAGCTTTCTTT	CASSVQGLNTEAFF
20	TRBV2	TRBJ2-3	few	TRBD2	TGTGCCAGCAGCCTTCTGGTAGCGGGGGGCCGTGAACTAGGCGCAGATACGCAGTATTTT	CASSLLVAGGRELGADTQYF
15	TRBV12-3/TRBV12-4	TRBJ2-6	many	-	TGTGCCAGCAGCAAACAGGGTACTGGGGCCAACGTCCTGACTTTC	CASSKQGTGANVLTF
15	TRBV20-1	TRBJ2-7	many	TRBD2	TGCAGTGCTAGCCCGGGACTAGCGAGGGTATACGAGCAGTACTTC	CSASPGLARVYEQYF
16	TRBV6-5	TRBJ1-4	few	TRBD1	TGTGCCAGCAGTTACACGATAGGCAGGGGGGAAGAAAAACTGTTTTTT	CASSYTIGRGEEKLFF
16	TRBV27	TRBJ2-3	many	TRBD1	TGTGCCAGCACTTTAAACGGACAGGGGGTCGCGTATACGCAGTATTTT	CASTLNGQGVAYTQYF
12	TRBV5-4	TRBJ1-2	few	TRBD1	TGTGCCAGCAGCTTCGACAGGGATGGCTACACCTTC	CASSFDRDGYTF
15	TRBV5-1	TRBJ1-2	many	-	TGCGCCAGCAGCTTGGCGGACAGCCTTGGTTATGGCTACACCTTC	CASSLADSLGYGYTF
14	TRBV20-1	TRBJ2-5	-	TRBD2	TGCAGTGCAGTTAGCGGGGGGGCCATAGAGACCCAGTACTTC	CSAVSGGAIETQYF
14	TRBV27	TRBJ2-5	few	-	TGTGCCAGCAGTTTATCCCGGTTGGGTGAGACCCAGTACTTC	CASSLSRLGETQYF
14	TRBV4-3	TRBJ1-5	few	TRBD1	TGCGCCAGCAGCCAAGAATCAGGGGGCCAGCCCCAGCATTTT	CASSQESGGQPQHF
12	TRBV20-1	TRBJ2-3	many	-	TGCAGTGCTAGTAAGACCTCAGATACGCAGTATTTT	CSASKTSDTQYF
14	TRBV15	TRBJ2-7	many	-	TGTGCCACCAGCAGAGAGAATGGCGCCTACGAGCAGTACTTC	CATSRENGAYEQYF
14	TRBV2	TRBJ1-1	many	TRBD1	TGTGCCAGGAGGGACAGCCGAATGAACACTGAAGCTTTCTTT	CARRDSRMNTEAFF
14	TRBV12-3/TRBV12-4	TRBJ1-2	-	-	TGTGCCAGCAGTTTGCAGGGAACTAGGTCTGGCTACACCTTC	CASSLQGTRSGYTF
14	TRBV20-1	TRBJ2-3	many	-	TGCAGTGCTAGGCCGTCGGGCCATGTAGATACGCAGTATTTT	CSARPSGHVDTQYF
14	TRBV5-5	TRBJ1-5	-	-	TGTGCCAGCAGCTCCGGACCAGCCAATCAGCCCCAGCATTTT	CASSSGPANQPQHF
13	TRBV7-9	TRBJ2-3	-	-	TGTGCCAGCAGCGGATCTAGCACAGATACGCAGTATTTT	CASSGSSTDTQYF
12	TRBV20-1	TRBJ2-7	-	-	TGCAGTGCTACGCCGCAGTCCTACGAGCAGTACTTC	CSATPQSYEQYF
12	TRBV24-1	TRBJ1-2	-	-	TGTGCCACCAGTGGCTATGGGTTCGGCTACACCTTC	CATSGYGFGYTF
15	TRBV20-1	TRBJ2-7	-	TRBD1	TGCAGTGCTAGAGATACCACAGGGGGAATCTACGAGCAGTACTTC	CSARDTTGGIYEQYF
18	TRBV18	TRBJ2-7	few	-	TGTGCCAGCTCACCGATGATCTCCGCCAGGACGACTAACTACGAGCAGTACTTC	CASSPMISARTTNYEQYF
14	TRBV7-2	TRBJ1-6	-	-	TGTGCCAGCAGCCACACAGGGTTGGGATCACCCCTCCACTTT	CASSHTGLGSPLHF
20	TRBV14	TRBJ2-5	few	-	TGTGCCAGCAGCCAAGTACTGAGGATTGGGGGATTTACGAGGGGAGAGACCCAGTACTTC	CASSQVLRIGGFTRGETQYF
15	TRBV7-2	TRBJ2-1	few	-	TGTGCCAGCAGCTTAGATTATAACTCCTACAATGAGCAGTTCTTC	CASSLDYNSYNEQFF
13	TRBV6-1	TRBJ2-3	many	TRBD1	TGTGCCAGCAGAACAGGGGGCGAGGATACGCAGTATTTT	CASRTGGEDTQYF
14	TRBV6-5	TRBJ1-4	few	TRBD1	TGTGCCAGCAGTTATACAGGGGGCACTGAAAAACTGTTTTTT	CASSYTGGTEKLFF
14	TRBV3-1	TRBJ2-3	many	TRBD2	TGTGCCAGCAGCCAAACTAGCGGCACAGATACGCAGTATTTT	CASSQTSGTDTQYF